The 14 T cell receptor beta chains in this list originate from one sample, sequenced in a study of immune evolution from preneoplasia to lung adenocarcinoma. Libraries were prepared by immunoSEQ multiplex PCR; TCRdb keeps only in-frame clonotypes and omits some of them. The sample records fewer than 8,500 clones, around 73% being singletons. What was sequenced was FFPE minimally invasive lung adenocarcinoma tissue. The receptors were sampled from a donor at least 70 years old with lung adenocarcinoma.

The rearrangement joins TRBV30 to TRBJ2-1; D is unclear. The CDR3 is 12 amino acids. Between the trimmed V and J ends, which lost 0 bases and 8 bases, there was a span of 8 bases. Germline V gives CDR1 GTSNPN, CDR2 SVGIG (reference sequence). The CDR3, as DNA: TGTGCCTGGAGTGTACCCATTGATGAGCAGTTCTTC. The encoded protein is CAWSVPIDEQFF.

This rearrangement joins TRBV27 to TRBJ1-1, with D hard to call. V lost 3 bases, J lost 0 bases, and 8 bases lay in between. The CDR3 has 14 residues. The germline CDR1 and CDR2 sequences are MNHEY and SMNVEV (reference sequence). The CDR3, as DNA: TGTGCCAGCAGTTTGTCGGCCTTGAACACTGAAGCTTTCTTT. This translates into CASSLSALNTEAFF.

The CDR3 bases are TGTGCCAGCAGCCCCTTGGACACCATATATTTT. It encodes CASSPLDTIYF. The rearrangement joins TRBV7-2 to TRBJ1-3; D not resolved. The CDR3 totals 11 residues. V was clipped by 5 bases and J by 8 bases, with 7 bases between them. Per the germline V gene, CDR1 is SGHTA and CDR2 is FQGNSA.

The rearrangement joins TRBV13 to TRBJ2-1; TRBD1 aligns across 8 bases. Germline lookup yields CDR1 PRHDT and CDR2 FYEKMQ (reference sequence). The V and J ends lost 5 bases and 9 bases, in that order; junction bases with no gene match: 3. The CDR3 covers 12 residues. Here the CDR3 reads CASSRQGIEQFF. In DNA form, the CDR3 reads TGTGCCAGCAGCAGACAGGGGATTGAGCAGTTCTTC.

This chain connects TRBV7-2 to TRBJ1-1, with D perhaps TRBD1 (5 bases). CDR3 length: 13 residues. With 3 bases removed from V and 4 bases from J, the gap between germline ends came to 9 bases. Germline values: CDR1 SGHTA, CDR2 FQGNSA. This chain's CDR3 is CASSFWGGTEAFF. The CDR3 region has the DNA TGTGCCAGCAGCTTTTGGGGGGGCACTGAAGCTTTCTTT.

The CDR3 DNA follows: TGTGCCAGCAGTCCAGCTAATGGACTGTACTATGGCTACACCTTC. Encoded protein: CASSPANGLYYGYTF. The V gene is TRBV28, the J gene TRBJ1-2; D ambiguous. V was pared by 5 bases and J by 3 bases, with 16 bases between. The CDR3 spans 15 residues. The germline CDR1 and CDR2 sequences are MDHEN and SYDVKM.

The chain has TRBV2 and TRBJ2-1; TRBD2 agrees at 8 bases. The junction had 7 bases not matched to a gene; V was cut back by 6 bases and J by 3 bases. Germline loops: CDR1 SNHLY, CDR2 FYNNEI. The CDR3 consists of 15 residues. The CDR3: CASRLADQFYNEQFF. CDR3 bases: TGTGCCAGCAGACTAGCGGACCAGTTCTACAATGAGCAGTTCTTC.

CDR3 in amino acids: CARRLLEQYF. CDR3 bases: TGTGCCAGGAGACTACTCGAGCAGTACTTC. The V call is TRBV27, the J call TRBJ2-7; a possible D gene is TRBD2 (5 bases). CDR1 is MNHEY and CDR2 is SMNVEV in the germline V gene (reference sequence). The CDR3 spans 10 residues. V was cut by 9 bases and J by 6 bases, with 9 bases left in between.

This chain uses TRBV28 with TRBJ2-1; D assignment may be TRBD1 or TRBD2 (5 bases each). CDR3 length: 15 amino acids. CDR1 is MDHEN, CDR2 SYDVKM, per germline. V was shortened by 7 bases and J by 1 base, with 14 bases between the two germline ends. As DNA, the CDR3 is TGTGCCAGCATTGCAGGGACCGATTCCTACAATGAGCAGTTCTTC. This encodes CASIAGTDSYNEQFF.

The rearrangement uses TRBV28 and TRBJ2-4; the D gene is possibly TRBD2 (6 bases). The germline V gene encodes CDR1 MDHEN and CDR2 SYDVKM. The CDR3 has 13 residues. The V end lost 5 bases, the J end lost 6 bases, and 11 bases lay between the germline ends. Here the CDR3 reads CASSRGAVNIQYF. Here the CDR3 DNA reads TGTGCCAGCAGTCGCGGGGCTGTAAACATTCAGTACTTC.

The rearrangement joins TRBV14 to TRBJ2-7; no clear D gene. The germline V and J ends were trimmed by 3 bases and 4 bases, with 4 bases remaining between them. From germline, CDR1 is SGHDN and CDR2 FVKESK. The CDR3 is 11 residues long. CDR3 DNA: TGTGCCAGCAGCCACGGATACGAGCAGTACTTC. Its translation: CASSHGYEQYF.

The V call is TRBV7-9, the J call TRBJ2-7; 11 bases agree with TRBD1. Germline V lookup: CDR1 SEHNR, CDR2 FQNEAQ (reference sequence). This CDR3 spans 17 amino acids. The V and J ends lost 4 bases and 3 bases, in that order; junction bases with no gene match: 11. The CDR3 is CASSSGTGGDSFYEQYF. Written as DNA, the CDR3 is TGTGCCAGCAGCTCCGGGACAGGGGGGGATTCATTCTACGAGCAGTACTTC.

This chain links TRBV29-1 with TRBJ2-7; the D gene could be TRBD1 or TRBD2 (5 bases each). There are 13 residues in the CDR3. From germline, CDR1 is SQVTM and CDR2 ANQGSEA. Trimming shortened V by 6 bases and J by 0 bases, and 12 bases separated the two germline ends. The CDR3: CSVPGPSSYEQYF. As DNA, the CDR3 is TGCAGCGTCCCGGGACCTAGCTCCTACGAGCAGTACTTC.

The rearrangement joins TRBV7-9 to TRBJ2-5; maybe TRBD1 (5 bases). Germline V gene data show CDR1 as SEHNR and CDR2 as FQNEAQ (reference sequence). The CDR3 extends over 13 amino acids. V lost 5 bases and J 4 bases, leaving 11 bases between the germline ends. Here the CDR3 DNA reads TGTGCCAGCAGCCCGAAGGGGCCAGAGACCCAGTACTTC. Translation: CASSPKGPETQYF.